This T cell receptor (beta chain) was sequenced during a study of T cell responses to AZD1222 COVID-19 vaccine. After removal of 3 bases from V and 4 bases from J, the junction contained 10 bases not matched to a gene. Germline CDR1 KGHDR, CDR2 SFDVKD. CDR3 length: 18 residues. Second doses that came at about 4 or about 12 weeks were put together. General observations from the study: Following two doses of AZD1222, Spike-specific TCR breadth and depth rose. All repertoire sampling was performed exclusively after the peak T cell response. Donors in the cohort were predominantly white British and more often female, and clonal diversity was possibly underestimated.

The method was immunoSEQ multiplex PCR; TCRdb's version includes in-frame clones alone and lacks a portion of them. The table shows over 120,000 clones, with 92% occurring only once. Regarding this clone: Its antigen is not identified.

This specimen consisted of peripheral blood, obtained 28 days after the second AZD1222 dose. The TCR was taken from an adult who received the AZD1222 COVID-19 vaccine. The chain has TRBV24-1 and TRBJ2-1; 11 bases align to TRBD2. The DNA of the CDR3 is TGTGCCACCAGTGATCGAGCCCAGACTAGCGGGATTTACAATGAGCAGTTCTTC. This encodes CATSDRAQTSGIYNEQFF.